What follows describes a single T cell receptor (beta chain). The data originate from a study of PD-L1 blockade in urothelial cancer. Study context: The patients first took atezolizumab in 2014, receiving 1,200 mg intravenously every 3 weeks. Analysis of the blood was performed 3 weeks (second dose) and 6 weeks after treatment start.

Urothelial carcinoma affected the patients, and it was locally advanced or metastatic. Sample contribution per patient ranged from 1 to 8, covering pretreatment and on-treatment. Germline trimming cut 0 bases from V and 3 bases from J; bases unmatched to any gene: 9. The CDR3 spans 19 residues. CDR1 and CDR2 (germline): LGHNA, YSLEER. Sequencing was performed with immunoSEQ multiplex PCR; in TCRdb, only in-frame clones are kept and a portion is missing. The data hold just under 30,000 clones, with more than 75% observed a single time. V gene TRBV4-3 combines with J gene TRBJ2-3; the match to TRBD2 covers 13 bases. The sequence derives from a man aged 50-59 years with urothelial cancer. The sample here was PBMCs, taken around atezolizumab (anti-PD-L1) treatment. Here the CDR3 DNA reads TGCGCCAGCAGCCAAGAGGGACTAGCGGGAAGCCGGCCTACAGATACGCAGTATTTT. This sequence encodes CASSQEGLAGSRPTDTQYF.